This record looks at one TCR beta chain sequence and its context. This record belongs to a study of blood T cell repertoires in COVID-19. The wider study: Sites across the United States, Italy and Spain contributed samples from acute and convalescent COVID-19.

In terms of age and location, participants ranged from roughly 18 to 90 years and lived in 24 US areas. As originally analysed: Reference gene primers were amplified, and this amplification served to estimate nucleated cell counts. Profiling relied on immunoSEQ multiplex PCR, and the TCRdb table lists in-frame clones only, not all of them. V and J calls and clone size are as listed in that table; D and trimming were resolved from the DNA. The profile shows some 260,000 clones, approximately 79% of them singletons. Sequencing was carried out using PBMCs or T cells enriched from blood (not recorded which). This sequence originates from a man younger than 45 with acute COVID-19.

The CDR3 region is CASSGGSNTEAFF. For the CDR3, the DNA is TGTGCCAGCAGTGGCGGGTCTAACACTGAAGCTTTCTTT. The gene calls are TRBV25-1 and TRBJ1-1; D call uncertain. V dropped 4 bases and J dropped 2 bases, with 8 bases sitting between them. This CDR3 has 13 amino acids. From germline, CDR1 is MGHDK and CDR2 SYGVNS.